This is a list of T cell receptor beta chains from one sample in a study of identical twins' blood T cells. TCRdb called the 5' RACE reads again in MiXCR, with one record for every CDR3 protein. The profile shows a few hundred thousand distinct CDR3 sequences, roughly 31% of them singletons. The specimen sequenced was PBMCs. The origin of the receptors is a woman aged 18 to 55 in good health. Each CDR3 is given with its conserved first and last residue. A D gene is named only where the DNA matches it firmly. A row's size may be missing; if present it is once, few, many or a size class.

v_gene	abundance	j_gene	d_gene	CDR3nt	CDR3aa
TRBV10-3	few	TRBJ2-5	-	TGTGCCATCAGAAGAAATCAGGGTAGACAAGAGACCCAGTACTTC	CAIRRNQGRQETQYF
TRBV11-2	-	TRBJ1-2	-	TGTGCCTGCAGTCCGACAATGCATGGTGGCTACACCTTC	CACSPTMHGGYTF
TRBV19	-	TRBJ1-1	-	TGTGCCAGTAGTCCCACAGGGATGAGCGAAGCTTTCTTT	CASSPTGMSEAFF
TRBV20-1	-	TRBJ1-2	-	TGCAGTGCTAGAGTGGAGTTAAACTATGGCTACACCTTC	CSARVELNYGYTF
TRBV29-1	few	TRBJ1-1	-	TGCAGCGTTGGTGTCAGATCGAACACTGAAGCTTTCTTT	CSVGVRSNTEAFF
TRBV7-9	few	TRBJ1-1	-	TGTGCCAGCAGCCCAACCCTGGACACTGAAGCTTTCTTT	CASSPTLDTEAFF
TRBV4-3	-	TRBJ1-2	-	TGCGCCAGCAGCCAAGATCTGGCAGGGAACTATGGCTACACCTTC	CASSQDLAGNYGYTF
TRBV6-5	-	TRBJ1-5	TRBD1	TGTGCCAGCAGTTACTCAAGAGGGGGCGGGCAGCCCCAGCATTTT	CASSYSRGGGQPQHF
TRBV29-1	many	TRBJ1-1	-	TGCAGCGTTGGCGGCAGCACGACCACTGAAGCTTTCTTT	CSVGGSTTTEAFF
TRBV12-3/TRBV12-4	-	TRBJ2-1	TRBD2	TGTGCCAGCAGTCATTGGGTAACCAGCGGGGGACCTGGCAATGAGCAGTTCTTC	CASSHWVTSGGPGNEQFF
TRBV20-1	-	TRBJ2-2	TRBD1	TGCAGCGCAGCCGGGACAGTGGACACCGGGGAGCTGTTTTTT	CSAAGTVDTGELFF
TRBV20-1	-	TRBJ2-3	TRBD2	TGCAGTGCTAGAGGGGCGGGAGGGCCAGATACGCAGTATTTT	CSARGAGGPDTQYF
TRBV5-8	-	TRBJ2-2	-	TGTGCCAGCTCTCGCCGAAACACCGGGGAGCTGTTTTTT	CASSRRNTGELFF
TRBV27	-	TRBJ2-1	TRBD2	TGTGCCAGCAGTTTGAGCGGGAGTGCAAATGAGCAGTTCTTC	CASSLSGSANEQFF
TRBV11-2	once	TRBJ2-1	-	TGTGCCAGCAGCTTGAATGGGGACAATGGGCAGTTCTTC	CASSLNGDNGQFF
TRBV10-3	many	TRBJ1-2	-	TGTGCCATCAGTGAAGTGGGGACATTTACCTATGGCTACACCTTC	CAISEVGTFTYGYTF
TRBV20-1	few	TRBJ1-1	-	TGCAGTGCTAGAGATCCCCGAGGCGGCACTGAAGCTTTCTTT	CSARDPRGGTEAFF
TRBV7-3	-	TRBJ1-4	TRBD1	TGTGCCAGCAGCCTGAACAGGGGCATTGGTGAAAAACTGTTTTTT	CASSLNRGIGEKLFF
TRBV6-2/TRBV6-3	-	TRBJ2-1	-	TGTGCCGCCGGAATGGAACCCAGCTACAATGAGCAGTTCTTC	CAAGMEPSYNEQFF
TRBV7-9	few	TRBJ1-6	-	TGTGCCAGCAGCAAGGACAAGACCCCGTATAATTCACCCCTCCACTTT	CASSKDKTPYNSPLHF
TRBV6-1	many	TRBJ1-1	-	TGTGCCAGCAGTGAAGCATCCCGAGGTGAAGCTTTCTTT	CASSEASRGEAFF
TRBV24-1	-	TRBJ2-1	-	TGTGCCACCAGTGATTTGCGGGGCAACAATGAGCAGTTCTTC	CATSDLRGNNEQFF
TRBV2	-	TRBJ2-2	TRBD2	TGTGCCAGCACGCCGGGACTAGGTACCGGGGAGCTGTTTTTT	CASTPGLGTGELFF
TRBV11-3	many	TRBJ1-1	-	TGTGCCAGCAGCTACGGGGACACTGAAGCTTTCTTT	CASSYGDTEAFF
TRBV12-3/TRBV12-4	-	TRBJ2-5	-	TGTGCCAGCAGTCCAGGACAGACAAAAGAGACCCAGTACTTC	CASSPGQTKETQYF
TRBV15	few	TRBJ1-2	-	TGTGCCACCAGCCGAACTATTGGGGAAGGGGGCTACACCTTC	CATSRTIGEGGYTF
TRBV12-5	few	TRBJ2-1	TRBD2	TGTGCTAGTGGTTGGAGGACTAGCGGGGGGTACAATGAGCAGTTCTTC	CASGWRTSGGYNEQFF
TRBV20-1	few	TRBJ2-1	-	TGCAGTGCTAGAGATTCGAGAGGGGGACACAATGAGCAGTTCTTC	CSARDSRGGHNEQFF
TRBV19	few	TRBJ1-5	TRBD1	TGTGCCAGCCAGTATAGTCCGACAGGGAGTCAGCCCCAGCATTTT	CASQYSPTGSQPQHF
TRBV6-1	few	TRBJ2-7	-	TGTGCCAGCAGTGAAGCGCTGGAGGGGACCTACGAGCAGTACTTC	CASSEALEGTYEQYF
TRBV5-1	many	TRBJ1-5	-	TGCGCCAGCAGCTCCGGGACAAATCAGCCCCAGCATTTT	CASSSGTNQPQHF
TRBV13	few	TRBJ1-5	-	TGTGCCAGCAGCTCCGGCTTGGTGAAGCCCCAGCATTTT	CASSSGLVKPQHF
TRBV7-2	few	TRBJ1-2	-	TGTGCCAGCAGCTCCCAGGGGACACGGTACACCTTC	CASSSQGTRYTF
TRBV7-9	few	TRBJ2-1	TRBD2	TGTGCCAGCAGCTTCTTTGGGACTAGCGACAATGAGCAGTTCTTC	CASSFFGTSDNEQFF
TRBV5-1	few	TRBJ2-1	-	TGCGCCAGCAGCCCGGAGAACAGCAATGAGCAGTTCTTC	CASSPENSNEQFF
TRBV5-6	-	TRBJ1-2	-	TGTGCCAGCAGCTTGACAGGGAGTAGTAATGGCGACACCTTC	CASSLTGSSNGDTF
TRBV5-4	few	TRBJ1-2	-	TGTGCCAGCAGCTTAAATCTCATGGCGTCTGGCTACACCTTC	CASSLNLMASGYTF
TRBV7-2	-	TRBJ2-2	TRBD2	TGTGCCAGCAGCTTAGGACTAGCGTACACCGGGGAGCTGTTTTTT	CASSLGLAYTGELFF
TRBV7-2	few	TRBJ1-2	-	TGTGCCAGCAGCTTCCGCCTCTATGGCTACACCTTC	CASSFRLYGYTF
TRBV12-3/TRBV12-4	few	TRBJ2-1	-	TGTGCCAGCAGTGACGGGGGTGCCGTTAATTCCAATGAGCAGTTCTTC	CASSDGGAVNSNEQFF
TRBV7-2	-	TRBJ1-2	-	TGTGCCAGCAGCTTCAGGTCTACGTCTGGCCACACCTTC	CASSFRSTSGHTF